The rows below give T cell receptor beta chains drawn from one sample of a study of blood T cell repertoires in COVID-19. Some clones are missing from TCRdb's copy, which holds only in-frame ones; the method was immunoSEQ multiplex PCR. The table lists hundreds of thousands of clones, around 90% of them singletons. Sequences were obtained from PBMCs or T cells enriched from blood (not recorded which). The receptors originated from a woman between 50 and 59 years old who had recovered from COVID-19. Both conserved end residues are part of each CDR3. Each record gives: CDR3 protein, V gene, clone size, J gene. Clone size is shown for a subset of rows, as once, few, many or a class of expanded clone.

CDR3 protein: CASATIPSTDFIGTEAFF; V gene: TRBV12-5; clone size: few; J gene: TRBJ1-1
CDR3 protein: CASSYARYPTEAFF; V gene: TRBV27; clone size: NA; J gene: TRBJ1-1
CDR3 protein: CASSLGGQDRRGTQYF; V gene: TRBV5-1; clone size: NA; J gene: TRBJ2-5
CDR3 protein: CASSWTSTYEQYF; V gene: TRBV6-5; clone size: NA; J gene: TRBJ2-7
CDR3 protein: CASGLVSTGELFF; V gene: TRBV10-2; clone size: NA; J gene: TRBJ2-2
CDR3 protein: CASSYTGELFF; V gene: TRBV12-3/TRBV12-4; clone size: NA; J gene: TRBJ2-2
CDR3 protein: CASSPPYPNSPLHF; V gene: TRBV7-2; clone size: few; J gene: TRBJ1-6
CDR3 protein: CAWSVVAGGQTQYF; V gene: TRBV30; clone size: NA; J gene: TRBJ2-5
CDR3 protein: CASSPRRTSGVPSYNEQFF; V gene: TRBV18; clone size: once; J gene: TRBJ2-1
CDR3 protein: CASSLSTNSLHEQYF; V gene: TRBV7-8; clone size: few; J gene: TRBJ2-7
CDR3 protein: CASSLARQGRYNEQFF; V gene: TRBV7-2; clone size: NA; J gene: TRBJ2-1
CDR3 protein: CATSAWTGYEGNTGELFF; V gene: TRBV24-1; clone size: once; J gene: TRBJ2-2
CDR3 protein: CASSFENSGREQFF; V gene: TRBV7-2; clone size: once; J gene: TRBJ2-1
CDR3 protein: CASSVGAATDADTQYF; V gene: TRBV9; clone size: NA; J gene: TRBJ2-3
CDR3 protein: CASTSKDRGWDYGYTF; V gene: TRBV6-6; clone size: NA; J gene: TRBJ1-2
CDR3 protein: CASSLGIAGGTYEQYF; V gene: TRBV5-4; clone size: NA; J gene: TRBJ2-7
CDR3 protein: CASSLAAGGGYTF; V gene: TRBV5-6; clone size: NA; J gene: TRBJ1-2
CDR3 protein: CATNRDRFSGTQYF; V gene: TRBV15; clone size: NA; J gene: TRBJ2-3
CDR3 protein: CASSLGLLFDEKLFF; V gene: TRBV11-2; clone size: NA; J gene: TRBJ1-4
CDR3 protein: CASSFNRGTEAFF; V gene: TRBV7-3; clone size: NA; J gene: TRBJ1-1
CDR3 protein: CASSPPGYGQPQHF; V gene: TRBV28; clone size: NA; J gene: TRBJ1-5
CDR3 protein: CASYPGTGYQPQHF; V gene: TRBV19; clone size: NA; J gene: TRBJ1-5
CDR3 protein: CASSSTGLAGRYEQFF; V gene: TRBV7-3; clone size: NA; J gene: TRBJ2-1
CDR3 protein: CSAGRGVEQFF; V gene: TRBV20-1; clone size: NA; J gene: TRBJ2-1
CDR3 protein: CASRENRALSNQPQHF; V gene: TRBV2; clone size: NA; J gene: TRBJ1-5
CDR3 protein: CASSQTGSRRETQYF; V gene: TRBV4-1; clone size: once; J gene: TRBJ2-5
CDR3 protein: CASSFLASGSYNEQFF; V gene: TRBV27; clone size: NA; J gene: TRBJ2-1
CDR3 protein: CASSLGNRGHSPLHF; V gene: TRBV7-2; clone size: NA; J gene: TRBJ1-6
CDR3 protein: CASSMRSTSGVFQETQYF; V gene: TRBV19; clone size: NA; J gene: TRBJ2-5